These 18 T cell receptor beta chains came from one sample sequenced in a study of CD8 T cells in ankylosing spondylitis. TCRdb used MiXCR to reprocess the 5' RACE reads, holding one entry per CDR3 protein. The repertoire consists of about 160,000 distinct CDR3 sequences, with roughly 10% occurring once and the leading ten covering approximately 15%. Sequenced input: blood, either unsorted or a sorted T cell fraction (not recorded which). Source of these receptors: a female donor with ankylosing spondylitis or in good health (not recorded which).

This clonotype appeared a few times. The CDR3 DNA reads as TGCGCCAGCAGCCAAGATTGGCCAGTCGGCACAGATACGCAGTATTTT. It specifies CASSQDWPVGTDTQYF. The chain is built from TRBV4-3 and TRBJ2-3, with no clear D. CDR1 and CDR2 from the germline V gene are LGHNA and YSLEER. CDR3 length: 16 amino acids. Trimming took 0 bases from V and 1 from J, leaving 11 bases between them.

This clonotype occurred many times. V gene TRBV29-1 combines with J gene TRBJ2-1; possibly TRBD1 for D (5 bases). V was shortened by 2 bases and J by 0 bases, with 17 bases between the two germline ends. CDR3 size: 17 residues. Germline V lookup: CDR1 SQVTM, CDR2 ANQGSEA. CDR3 bases: TGCAGCGTTGAACCGGAATTGACAGCCAGCTCCTACAATGAGCAGTTCTTC. It specifies CSVEPELTASSYNEQFF.

CDR3 DNA sequence: TGTGCCAGCAGCTTGGAGACCCGGGGCTACAAGGGCAAAAACATTCAGTACTTC. Translated: CASSLETRGYKGKNIQYF. The chain recombines TRBV11-2 with TRBJ2-4, with D perhaps being TRBD1 or TRBD2 (5 bases each). The CDR3 length is 18 residues. In germline, CDR1 is SGHAT, CDR2 FQNNGV. Trimming shortened V by 3 bases and J by 3 bases, and 21 bases separated the two germline ends.

The CDR3 loop reads CASSYKGGLGHGYTF. The CDR3 coding sequence is TGTGCCAGCAGTTACAAAGGAGGTCTCGGGCATGGCTACACCTTC. This chain uses TRBV6-2 or TRBV6-3 with TRBJ1-2; no clear D. The CDR3 covers 15 residues. CDR1 is MNHEY, CDR2 SVGEGT, per germline. V was shortened by 2 bases and J by 6 bases, with 16 bases between the two germline ends.

This chain uses TRBV5-6 with TRBJ2-2; D not certain. V was shortened by 4 bases and J by 4 bases, with 14 bases between the two germline ends. CDR1 is SGHDT and CDR2 is YYEEEE in the germline V gene. The CDR3 covers 15 residues. The CDR3 reads CASSPLRSSTGELFF. CDR3 sequence (DNA): TGTGCCAGCAGCCCGCTCAGGTCGAGCACCGGGGAGCTGTTTTTT.

This clonotype has ten or more counts. The CDR3 sequence is CSARTGLYTEAFF. CDR3 DNA sequence: TGCAGTGCTAGGACAGGGCTGTACACTGAAGCTTTCTTT. This chain uses TRBV20-1 with TRBJ1-1, with 7 bases identical to TRBD1. The junction had 4 bases not matched to a gene; V was cut back by 3 bases and J by 3 bases. The CDR3 loop spans 13 amino acids. Germline V gene data show CDR1 as DFQATT and CDR2 as SNEGSKA (reference sequence).

This clonotype was picked up a small number of times. This chain uses TRBV4-3 with TRBJ2-6, with 7 bases lining up with TRBD1. The CDR3 loop spans 16 amino acids. Trimming removed 2 bases from V and 8 bases from J; junction bases left unmatched: 9. CDR1 and CDR2 (germline): LGHNA, YSLEER. The CDR3 is CASSQSTGIKTNVLTF. In DNA form, the CDR3 reads TGCGCCAGCAGCCAATCGACAGGGATTAAGACCAACGTCCTGACTTTC.

This clonotype was detected ten times or more. The CDR3 region is CASSVLGQGQETQYF. The CDR3 nucleotides read TGTGCCAGCAGCGTATTGGGACAGGGCCAAGAGACCCAGTACTTC. The J gene is TRBJ2-5, the V gene TRBV9; 9 nucleotides align to TRBD1. The CDR3 has 15 residues. CDR1 and CDR2 (germline): SGDLS, YYNGEE. The junction had 2 bases not matched to a gene; V was cut back by 1 base and J by 1 base.

This clonotype was picked up a small number of times. V gene TRBV7-9 combines with J gene TRBJ1-1, with D unclear. The CDR3 covers 13 residues. Germline V CDR1 and CDR2: SEHNR, FQNEAQ (reference sequence). V lost 5 bases and J lost 5, with 12 bases in between. The CDR3, as DNA: TGTGCCAGCAGCCAGTCGAGGGAGACTGAAGCTTTCTTT. Residues: CASSQSRETEAFF.

This clonotype was counted between two and nine times. V and J are TRBV20-1 and TRBJ1-1; D not resolved. The ends were cut back, 0 bases at V and 0 bases at J, with 11 bases in the middle. The CDR3 is 15 residues long. Looked up from germline, CDR1 is DFQATT and CDR2 is SNEGSKA (reference sequence). This chain's CDR3 is CSARDGRDMNTEAFF. The CDR3 DNA follows: TGCAGTGCTAGAGATGGGCGAGACATGAACACTGAAGCTTTCTTT.

The gene calls are TRBV7-9 and TRBJ1-1; D gene unclear. Germline-derived CDR1 and CDR2 are SEHNR and FQNEAQ (reference sequence). This CDR3 spans 17 amino acids. Trimming left V 1 base short and J 4 bases short, with 19 bases between. The CDR3 is CASSLGSVSFEGTEAFF. The CDR3 DNA is TGTGCCAGCAGCTTAGGGTCAGTATCTTTTGAGGGCACTGAAGCTTTCTTT.

The chain uses TRBV15 and TRBJ1-2; D call uncertain. The V gene's germline CDR1 is LNHNV and CDR2 YYDKDF (reference sequence). The CDR3 covers 11 residues. V lost 4 bases and J lost 7, with 7 bases in between. The CDR3 here is CATSTAGGYTF. Written as DNA, the CDR3 is TGTGCCACCAGCACCGCGGGTGGCTACACCTTC.

This clonotype was found many times. The V call is TRBV20-1, the J call TRBJ2-7; D is undetermined. From germline, CDR1 is DFQATT and CDR2 SNEGSKA (reference sequence). Trimming pared 4 bases from V and 6 bases from J, leaving 10 bases between. The CDR3 has 11 amino acids. This CDR3 is CSAKTLGEQYF. The CDR3 nucleotides read TGCAGTGCTAAGACTTTGGGCGAGCAGTACTTC.

This clonotype was picked up a small number of times. The J gene is TRBJ1-6, the V gene TRBV24-1; perhaps TRBD1 as D (6 bases). Germline values: CDR1 KGHDR, CDR2 SFDVKD. CDR3 length: 13 residues. Trimming stripped 9 bases from V and 9 bases from J, with 14 bases between. The CDR3 loop is CATASGAGSPLHF. The CDR3 region has the DNA TGTGCCACCGCCTCGGGGGCAGGTTCACCCCTCCACTTT.

This chain joins TRBV4-1 and TRBJ2-2, with D possibly being TRBD2 (5 bases). This CDR3 is built from 15 residues. V lost 1 base and J lost 5, with 11 bases in between. Looked up from germline, CDR1 is MGHRA and CDR2 is YSYEKL. The CDR3 loop reads CASSQATRGTGELFF. The CDR3 region has the DNA TGCGCCAGCAGCCAAGCAACTAGAGGTACCGGGGAGCTGTTTTTT.

This clonotype was picked up many times. This chain connects TRBV2 to TRBJ2-7, with unresolved D. V gave up 2 bases and J gave up 2 bases, with 16 bases separating them. Germline lookup yields CDR1 SNHLY and CDR2 FYNNEI. This CDR3 spans 16 amino acids. CDR3 sequence reads: CASSEPSPPVAYEQYF. DNA for the CDR3: TGTGCCAGCAGTGAACCCAGTCCGCCTGTTGCCTACGAGCAGTACTTC.

This chain connects TRBV30 to TRBJ2-2; possible D gene TRBD2, 6 bases. Germline assignment: CDR1 GTSNPN and CDR2 SVGIG (reference sequence). The CDR3 is 12 amino acids. V lost 5 bases and J lost 10, with 14 bases in between. CDR3 nucleotide sequence: TGTGCCTGGTCTTACGGGAGTCAGGAGCTGTTTTTT. Translating gives CAWSYGSQELFF.

This clonotype has a count of ten or more. This sequence joins TRBV7-6 and TRBJ2-5; D call uncertain. Germline V gene data show CDR1 as SGHVS and CDR2 as FNYEAQ. The CDR3 has 13 amino acids. The V gene lost 1 base and the J gene lost 4 bases, with 7 bases spanning the gap. This CDR3 is CASSLGPRETQYF. The CDR3 DNA reads as TGTGCCAGCAGCTTAGGTCCCCGAGAGACCCAGTACTTC.